This is a list of T cell receptor beta chains from one sample in a study of blood T cell repertoires in COVID-19. Libraries were prepared by immunoSEQ multiplex PCR; TCRdb keeps only in-frame clonotypes and omits some of them. The sample carries 100,000 or so clones, roughly 76% recorded once. The source material was peripheral blood. The receptors here all came from a human donor in a cohort sampled during active COVID-19. CDR3s include the opening cysteine and the closing phenylalanine or tryptophan. A D gene is named only where the DNA matches it firmly. Size values are once, few and many counts, or a class for expanded clones, and some rows have none.

14	TRBD2	NA	TRBV6-2/TRBV6-3	TRBJ2-7	TGTGCCAGCACCCCTAGCGGGAGCTTCTACGAGCAGTACTTC	CASTPSGSFYEQYF
15	NA	NA	TRBV7-6	TRBJ2-3	TGTGCCAGCAGCTATGAGCGCCTTCACACAGATACGCAGTATTTT	CASSYERLHTDTQYF
13	TRBD1	few	TRBV28	TRBJ1-5	TGTGCCAGCAGGACAGGGGGAGTTCAGCCCCAGCATTTT	CASRTGGVQPQHF
16	NA	NA	TRBV19	TRBJ1-1	TGTGCCAGTAGTCCGGGGTCAGTGCGGGGGAACACTGAAGCTTTCTTT	CASSPGSVRGNTEAFF
18	TRBD2	NA	TRBV7-3	TRBJ2-3	TGTGCCAGCAGGACTACTAGCGGGACCCTACCTGGAACAGATACGCAGTATTTT	CASRTTSGTLPGTDTQYF
17	TRBD1	NA	TRBV3-1/TRBV3-2	TRBJ1-6	TGTGCCAGCAGCCCCAAATCCGGACAGGCGAATAATTCACCCCTCCACTTT	CASSPKSGQANNSPLHF
16	NA	NA	TRBV14	TRBJ1-1	TGTGCCAGCAGCCAATCCAGAATCAGAGGAAACACTGAAGCTTTCTTT	CASSQSRIRGNTEAFF
14	TRBD1	NA	TRBV6-6	TRBJ2-2	TGTGCCAGCAGGGACAGGGTCGGCACCGGGGAGCTGTTTTTT	CASRDRVGTGELFF
14	TRBD1	NA	TRBV2	TRBJ1-6	TGTGCCAGCAGAGACACAGGGGGGAGTTCACCCCTCCACTTT	CASRDTGGSSPLHF
14	NA	NA	TRBV7-7	TRBJ2-7	TGTGCTAGCAGCCCTCAGACAGGAGGCTACGAGCAGTACTTC	CASSPQTGGYEQYF
16	NA	NA	TRBV6-2/TRBV6-3	TRBJ1-5	TGTGCCAGCAGTTCCTACGGACAATATAGCAATCAGCCCCAGCATTTT	CASSSYGQYSNQPQHF
11	TRBD1	NA	TRBV20-1	TRBJ2-7	TGCAGTACGGACAGGGGCTACGAGCAGTACTTC	CSTDRGYEQYF
14	TRBD1	NA	TRBV4-1	TRBJ2-1	TGCGCCAGCAGCCTTGGACAGGTAGGCAATGAGCAGTTCTTC	CASSLGQVGNEQFF
13	NA	NA	TRBV2	TRBJ1-1	TGTGCCAGCAGGGGGTTTGCGGGCGCTGAAGCTTTCTTT	CASRGFAGAEAFF
15	NA	NA	TRBV28	TRBJ2-3	TGTGCCAGCAGTATTGGGACTCTTGGTCCAGATACGCAGTATTTT	CASSIGTLGPDTQYF
14	TRBD1	few	TRBV30	TRBJ1-6	TGTGCCTGGGCCCTGGGACAGGGGAATTCACCCCTCCACTTT	CAWALGQGNSPLHF
13	NA	NA	TRBV12-3/TRBV12-4	TRBJ2-1	TGTGCCAGCGGCAGGGCATTACACAATGAGCAGTTCTTC	CASGRALHNEQFF
13	NA	NA	TRBV23-1	TRBJ2-7	TGCGCCAGCAGTCAATTTTCCGGCTACGAGCAGTACTTC	CASSQFSGYEQYF
13	NA	NA	TRBV6-5	TRBJ1-6	TGTGCCAGCAGTTACTCCGATAATTCACCCCTCCACTTT	CASSYSDNSPLHF
12	NA	few	TRBV9	TRBJ1-1	TGTGCCAGCAGCCGGGGGGGAAATGAAGCTTTCTTT	CASSRGGNEAFF
16	TRBD2	NA	TRBV29-1	TRBJ2-1	TGCAGCGTCCGGACTAGCGGGAGGAGCTCCTACAATGAGCAGTTCTTC	CSVRTSGRSSYNEQFF
15	TRBD1	NA	TRBV27	TRBJ1-2	TGTGCCAGCAGTAAACCAGGACAGGGGGCGGATGGCTACACCTTC	CASSKPGQGADGYTF
16	TRBD1	NA	TRBV2	TRBJ2-7	TGTGCCAGTTTGTACAAAGAGGACAGGTACCACTACGAGCAGTACTTC	CASLYKEDRYHYEQYF
14	NA	NA	TRBV7-2	TRBJ1-1	TGTGCCAGCAGCTTAATCCCCACAGGGACTGAAGCTTTCTTT	CASSLIPTGTEAFF
15	NA	NA	TRBV4-3	TRBJ1-1	TGCGCCAGCAGCCAAGATCAGGGCAGGTGGCCTGAAGCTTTCTTT	CASSQDQGRWPEAFF
16	NA	NA	TRBV7-6	TRBJ2-1	TGTGCCAGCAGCTCGAGGGTTTTTTCAGGGGTCAATGAGCAGTTCTTC	CASSSRVFSGVNEQFF
17	TRBD2	once	TRBV28	TRBJ2-1	TGTGCCAGCAGCCCCGTCGGGACTAGCGGGAGGCAGAATGAGCAGTTCTTC	CASSPVGTSGRQNEQFF